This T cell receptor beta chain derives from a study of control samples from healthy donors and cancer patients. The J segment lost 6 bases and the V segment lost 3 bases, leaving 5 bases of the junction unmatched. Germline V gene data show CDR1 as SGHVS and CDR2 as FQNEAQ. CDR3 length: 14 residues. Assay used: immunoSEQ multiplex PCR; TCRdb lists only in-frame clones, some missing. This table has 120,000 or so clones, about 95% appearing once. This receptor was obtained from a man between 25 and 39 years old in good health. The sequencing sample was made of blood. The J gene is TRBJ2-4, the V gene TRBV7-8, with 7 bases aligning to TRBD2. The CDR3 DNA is TGTGCCAGCAGCTTGACTAGCAATGCAAACATTCAGTACTTC. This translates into CASSLTSNANIQYF.